The 3 T cell receptor beta chains below were found in one sample sequenced in a study of T cell repertoires in cytomegalovirus infection. MiXCR was run by TCRdb on the reads, yielding one entry per CDR3 protein. The profile covers some 920,000 distinct CDR3 sequences, with around 31% appearing a single time and around an eighth taken by the ten largest. Antigens of these TCRs are unknown. Sequences were derived from cultured CD8+ T cells from PBMCs, sampled from culture after CMV antigen stimulation. The receptors were gathered from a human donor in good health (CMV status not recorded). Some clones in this sample may be carry-over from other donors' samples.

The chain joins TRBV28 to TRBJ1-1; no firm D call. Germline lookup yields CDR1 MDHEN and CDR2 SYDVKM. Trimming took off 4 bases at V and 1 base at J, with 13 bases between the two ends. This CDR3 has 15 amino acids. CDR3 loop: CASSSTQQPNTEAFF. The CDR3, as DNA: TGTGCCAGCAGTTCTACCCAACAGCCGAACACTGAAGCTTTCTTT. Full variable domain (rest looked up from reference TRBV28 and TRBJ1-1): DVKVTQSSRYLVKRTGEKVFLECVQDMDHENMFWYRQDPGLGLRLIYFSYDVKMKEKGDIPEGYSVSREKKERFSLILESASTNQTSMYLCASSSTQQPNTEAFFGQGTRLTVV.

The V gene is TRBV15, the J gene TRBJ1-3, with a tentative D call TRBD1 (5 bases). The CDR3 is made up of 14 amino acids. Trimming removed 8 bases at V and 2 bases at J, with 13 bases between. CDR1 and CDR2 from the germline V gene are LNHNV and YYDKDF (reference sequence). The CDR3 nucleotides read TGTGCCACCCGAGATCGGGGGGCTGGAAACACCATATATTTT. Its translation is CATRDRGAGNTIYF. The whole variable domain, remainder taken from reference TRBV15 and TRBJ1-3, is DAMVIQNPRYQVTQFGKPVTLSCSQTLNHNVMYWYQQKSSQAPKLLFHYYDKDFNNEADTPDNFQSRRPNTSFCFLDIRSPGLGDTAMYLCATRDRGAGNTIYFGEGSWLTVV.

This clonotype has a handful of counts. The chain carries TRBV4-1 and TRBJ2-1; 8 nucleotides match TRBD1. The CDR3 length is 16 residues. The V segment lost 0 bases and the J segment 6 bases; nucleotides outside the gene matches: 7. CDR1 is MGHRA and CDR2 is YSYEKL in the germline V gene. The CDR3 loop reads CASSQDQGALGNEQFF. The DNA of the CDR3 is TGCGCCAGCAGCCAAGATCAGGGGGCTCTCGGCAATGAGCAGTTCTTC.